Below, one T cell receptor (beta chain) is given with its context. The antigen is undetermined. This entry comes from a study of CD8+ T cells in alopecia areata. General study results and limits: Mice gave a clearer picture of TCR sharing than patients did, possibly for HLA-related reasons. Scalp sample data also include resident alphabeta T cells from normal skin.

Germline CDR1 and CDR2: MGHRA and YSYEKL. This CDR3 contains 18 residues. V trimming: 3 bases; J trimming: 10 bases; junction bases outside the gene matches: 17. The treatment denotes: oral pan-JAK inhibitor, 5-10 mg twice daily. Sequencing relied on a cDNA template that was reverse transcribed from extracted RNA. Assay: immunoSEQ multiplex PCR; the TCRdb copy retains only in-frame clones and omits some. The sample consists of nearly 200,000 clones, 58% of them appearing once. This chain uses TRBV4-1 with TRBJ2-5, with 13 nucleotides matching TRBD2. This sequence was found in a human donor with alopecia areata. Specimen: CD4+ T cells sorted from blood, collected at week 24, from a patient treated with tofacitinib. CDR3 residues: CASSQFLLAGGGVWGQYF. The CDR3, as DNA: TGCGCCAGCAGCCAGTTTCTACTAGCGGGAGGGGGTGTTTGGGGCCAGTACTTC.